This passage covers 3 T cell receptor beta chains from one sample sequenced in a study of Graves' ophthalmopathy and Graves' hyperthyroidism. TCR beta CDR3 regions were amplified from RNA transcripts. An initial RT-PCR round employing HTBI primers preceded a second-round multiplex PCR. One entry per CDR3 protein, called by TCRdb with MiXCR from the multiplex PCR reads. The repertoire holds about 240,000 distinct CDR3 sequences, with around 50% as singletons. Sequencing was done on a sample of peripheral blood. These receptors came from an adult man with Graves' ophthalmopathy.

A remark on this clonotype: A much larger clone differs by one base, so this may be a read error. This sequence joins TRBV25-1 and TRBJ1-4; no clear D gene. The CDR3 length is 14 residues. Per the germline V gene, CDR1 is MGHDK and CDR2 is SYGVNS. CDR3 amino acids: CASSEYSTNERLFF. The CDR3 DNA sequence: TGTGCCAGCAGTGAATACTCAACTAATGAAAGACTGTTTTTT. The full variable domain, with the rest looked up from reference TRBV25-1 and TRBJ1-4, is EADIYQTPRYLVIGTGKKITLECSQTMGHDKMYWYQQDPGMELHLIHYSYGVNSTEKGDLSSESTVSRIRTEHFPLTLESARPSHTSQYLCASSEYSTNERLFFGSGTQLSVL.

The chain couples TRBV27 to TRBJ1-2; tentative D call: TRBD1 (5 bases). The CDR3 has 15 residues. V was trimmed by 2 bases and J by 7 bases, leaving 17 bases between them. Germline V gives CDR1 MNHEY, CDR2 SMNVEV (reference sequence). CDR3 nucleotide sequence: TGTGCCAGCAGTTTAAGGCAGGGTAGTATGGTTGGCTACACCTTC. Its translation: CASSLRQGSMVGYTF.

The chain uses TRBV2 and TRBJ1-2; D is unclear. CDR1 and CDR2 (germline): SNHLY, FYNNEI. This CDR3 is 12 amino acids long. Trimming removed 4 bases from V and 4 bases from J, with 7 bases in between. CDR3 sequence reads: CASSGPGYGYTF. CDR3 bases: TGTGCCAGCAGTGGGCCCGGCTATGGCTACACCTTC.